The present entry profiles one T cell receptor beta chain with its context. This clonotype was counted between two and nine times. Its antigen has not been determined. The input lacks base qualities; no much larger clone sits a single base away. The data were taken from a study of molecular identifiers for immune sequencing clone quantification (dated by TCRdb to between 2017 and 2018). About the full investigation: For a replicate experiment, RNA from roughly 20,000 or 100,000 naive CD8 T cells was divided into five aliquots, and four of the five aliquots were sequenced. The study was a methods study using CD8 T cells to benchmark molecular-identifier clustering-based TCR repertoire sequencing (MIDCIRS) and TCR RNA copy counting.

Relative to germline, V is missing 10 bases and J is missing 9 bases, with 21 bases of the junction outside any gene match. Taken from cysteine to phenylalanine, the CDR3 has 16 residues. The sequence is cut down to CDR3 DNA, 48 bases in frame from base 1. CDR1 and CDR2, per the germline V gene, are SGHDN and FVKESK. The library was produced with PCR. Instrument used: NextSeq 500. Bulk TCR libraries were generated as previously described, with the TCR primers listed in Table S5 used. Purification of total RNA was performed with the Qiagen AllPrep DNA/RNA kit. Before any analysis, reads coming from multiple sequencing runs of the same library were combined into one pool. The study's own analysis went as follows. Reads were retained only if the reads had an exact TCR constant sequence, and the retained reads were trimmed to 150 nt and grouped according to their 12-nt molecular barcodes. Reads in each barcode group were sub-clustered using a 15% Levenshtein threshold, and a quality-weighted consensus sequence was built for each RNA molecule. Non-functional sequences were discarded, and so were lower-count sequences lying one edit away from another sequence. Based on fitting two negative binomial distributions, any barcode sub-cluster with under 20% of the maximum read count was discarded. TCRdb applied fastp at Q25 and MiXCR to the public reads, then kept only in-frame beta chains. Identical CDR3 proteins give one entry, which carries the most common genes and DNA. These V and J calls are TCRdb output, not the study's own analysis. This sample is represented by over 550,000 distinct CDR3 sequences; less than 30% of them were singletons. About 0.84% of the sample lies in the top ten.

General study outcomes and caveats: Without barcode sub-clustering, chimeric consensus sequences inflated TCR diversity; chimeras reached as high as 47%. A single cell's worth of spiked-in Jurkat TCR RNA was reported detectable even among under 1.3 million naive CD8 T cells. In CMV-specific effector cells, clones with more than 20 RNA copies contained over 99% of molecules, whereas in naive cells such clones contained under 1% of molecules. Highly expanded clone sizes could be underestimated because identical TCR molecules may share a barcode. Spiked-in Jurkat TCR RNA (roughly 10 copies' worth), which is not part of the donor repertoire, was contained in the naive libraries. Modeling estimated about three recovered TCR RNA copies per cell, compared with 8.5 to 10 by digital PCR, which implies about 30% capture efficiency.

Libraries of naive CD8 T cells were built from approximately 20,000 to 1,000,000 sorted cells, with 10%, 30% or 50% of the purified RNA used. Naive CD8 T cells, defined as CD8+CD4-CCR7+CD45RA+, were FACS-sorted into RLT Plus buffer on a BD FACSAria II. To test detection sensitivity, Jurkat RNA equivalent to more than 8 TCR copies was spiked into samples of roughly 17,000-1,000,000 naive CD8 T cells. Enrichment of CD8 T cells was done with RosetteSep CD8+ T Cell Enrichment Cocktail plus Ficoll-Paque, and ACK red cell lysis came afterward. Sequences were obtained from naive CD8+ T cells from blood, with Jurkat cell RNA spiked in. What this sample's cell subset or site label stands for: FACS-sorted CD8+CD4-CCR7+CD45RA+ naive T cells. This TCR came from a human donor in good health. Some libraries in this study had Jurkat cell RNA spiked in. The rearranged chain carries TRBV14 and TRBJ2-3; 8 junctional bases match TRBD2. The sequenced DNA: TGTGCCACTTCCTTTGGGGCTAGCGGGCCCTCTGTCACGCAGTATTTT. It codes for CATSFGASGPSVTQYF.